The T cell receptor beta chain described here comes from a study of T-cell reconstitution after alpha-beta-depleted transplantation in children. Study-level results: About two months after transplant, alpha-beta T cells reportedly came from several hundred expanded graft clones. Several patients had high TCRbeta diversity at day 60; it came from surviving recipient T cells and thymic progenitors. It was newly produced T cells that mostly accounted for T-cell counts and diversity one year after transplant.

Unique molecular identifiers were incorporated during preparation of the TCRbeta library. TCRdb analysed the PCR reads with MiXCR anew, one entry per CDR3 protein. Of some 450,000 distinct CDR3 sequences in the sample, 43% are singletons; the top ten hold approximately 30%. Germline-derived CDR1 and CDR2 are DFQATT and SNEGSKA (reference sequence). Between the trimmed V and J ends, which lost 8 bases and 4 bases, there was a span of 19 bases. CDR3 size: 14 residues. Of note for this clonotype: Its antigen is undetermined. One base away lies a much larger clone, so this may be a sequencing read error.

The chain links TRBV20-1 to TRBJ2-3; D could derive from TRBD1 or TRBD2 (5 bases each). This sequence was found in a girl aged 2-10 years with aplastic anemia, due to receive a stem cell transplant. The sample was PBMCs, taken before TCRalphabeta/CD19-depleted stem cell transplant. The CDR3 nucleotides are TGCAGTTCTGCCAGAGGGGTAGGAGCAGATACGCAGTATTTT. The encoded protein is CSSARGVGADTQYF.